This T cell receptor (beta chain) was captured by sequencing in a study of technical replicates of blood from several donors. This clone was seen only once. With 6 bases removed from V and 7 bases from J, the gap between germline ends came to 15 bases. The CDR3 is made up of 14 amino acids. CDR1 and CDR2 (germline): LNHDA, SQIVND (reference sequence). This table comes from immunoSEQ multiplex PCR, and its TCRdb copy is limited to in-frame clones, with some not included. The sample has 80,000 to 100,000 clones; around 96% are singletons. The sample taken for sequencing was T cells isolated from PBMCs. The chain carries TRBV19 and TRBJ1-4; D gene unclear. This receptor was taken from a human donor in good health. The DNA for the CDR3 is TGTGCCAGTAGGGAATTCGGAGGTGGTGAAAAACTGTTTTTT. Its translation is CASREFGGGEKLFF.